This passage covers 21 T cell receptor beta chains from one sample sequenced in a study of shared clonotypes between healthy human individuals. Profiled with immunoSEQ multiplex PCR; TCRdb holds only in-frame clones, not every one. The data hold roughly 1,500,000 clones, with around 98% observed a single time. Sequenced material: naive CD4+ T cells sorted from blood. Subset: CD45RA+ positively selected. These receptor sequences come from a man aged 30-40 years in good health.

This chain uses TRBV6-1 with TRBJ2-3; D call uncertain. This CDR3 contains 15 residues. Germline V gene lookup returns CDR1 MNHNS and CDR2 SASEGT. V lost 3 bases, J lost 1 base, and 11 bases lay in between. The CDR3 here is CASSDQLAGTDTQYF. CDR3 nucleotides: TGTGCCAGCAGTGATCAGCTGGCGGGCACAGATACGCAGTATTTT.

V gene TRBV5-5 combines with J gene TRBJ2-5; TRBD1 matches at 7 bases. The V and J ends lost 4 bases and 7 bases, in that order; junction bases with no gene match: 7. The CDR3 contains 13 residues. Germline V gene data show CDR1 as SGHKS and CDR2 as YYEKEE (reference sequence). The CDR3 DNA reads TGTGCCAGCAGCGACACAGGGGTCGGGACCCAGTACTTC. Protein sequence: CASSDTGVGTQYF. The full variable domain, with the rest looked up from reference TRBV5-5 and TRBJ2-5, is DAGVTQSPTHLIKTRGQQVTLRCSPISGHKSVSWYQQVLGQGPQFIFQYYEKEERGRGNFPDRFSARQFPNYSSELNVNALLLGDSALYLCASSDTGVGTQYFGPGTRLLVL.

As regards this clone: The same CDR3 can be traced to other DNA sequences in this sample. As DNA, the CDR3 is TGTGCCAGCTCACCCCGGCAGGGCTCTGGAAACACCATATATTTT. Translation: CASSPRQGSGNTIYF. V and J are TRBV18 and TRBJ1-3; the D gene is possibly TRBD1 (5 bases). Deletions cut 3 bases from V and 0 bases from J, with 9 bases between. CDR1 and CDR2 from the germline V gene are KGHSH and LQKENI. The CDR3 contains 15 residues.

The V gene is TRBV5-4, the J gene TRBJ2-7, with TRBD1 identical over 7 bases. The length of the CDR3 is 13 residues. With 2 bases clipped from V and 6 bases from J, the junction kept 5 bases outside the gene matches. Germline CDR1 is SGHNT and CDR2 is YYREEE (reference sequence). CDR3 loop: CASSLRQGVEQYF. In DNA form, the CDR3 reads TGTGCCAGCAGCTTAAGGCAGGGGGTCGAGCAGTACTTC.

The CDR3, as DNA: TGTGCCAGCAGTTACTCGCTCAGGAATGAGCAGTTCTTC. Translating it yields CASSYSLRNEQFF. The chain employs TRBV6-5 and TRBJ2-1; D remains unclear. The germline gives CDR1 MNHEY, CDR2 SVGAGI. The ends were cut back, 0 bases at V and 7 bases at J, with 7 bases in the middle. The CDR3 contains 13 residues.

As to this clone: The sample carries other DNA sequences with the same CDR3. The chain joins TRBV18 to TRBJ1-5; D not certain. V lost 6 bases to trimming and J lost 2 bases, with 8 bases between them. CDR1 and CDR2 (germline): KGHSH, LQKENI. The CDR3 is 13 residues long. CDR3 amino acids: CASSPDGNQPQHF. The CDR3 coding sequence is TGTGCCAGCTCCCCCGATGGCAATCAGCCCCAGCATTTT.

This clone was seen once. The chain uses TRBV6-5 and TRBJ2-1; D remains ambiguous. V gave up 1 base and J gave up 7 bases, with 8 bases separating them. This CDR3 spans 13 amino acids. Germline values: CDR1 MNHEY, CDR2 SVGAGI. This CDR3 is CASSYLVGNEQFF. Here the CDR3 DNA reads TGTGCCAGCAGTTACTTGGTGGGTAATGAGCAGTTCTTC.

This chain joins TRBV5-1 and TRBJ2-1; 16 positions match TRBD2. This CDR3 region has 20 residues. V trimming: 3 bases; J trimming: 0 bases; junction bases outside the gene matches: 9. CDR1 is SGHRS and CDR2 is YFSETQ in the germline V gene. CDR3 in DNA: TGCGCCAGCAGCTCACCGGGACTAGCGGGAGGGCCGAGCTCCTACAATGAGCAGTTCTTC. This encodes CASSSPGLAGGPSSYNEQFF. The full variable domain, in which reference TRBV5-1 and TRBJ2-1 provide the parts outside the CDR3, is KAGVTQTPRYLIKTRGQQVTLSCSPISGHRSVSWYQQTPGQGLQFLFEYFSETQRNKGNFPGRFSGRQFSNSRSEMNVSTLELGDSALYLCASSSPGLAGGPSSYNEQFFGPGTRLTVL.

The gene calls are TRBV7-9 and TRBJ2-1; D assignment may be TRBD1 or TRBD2 (5 bases each). This CDR3 is built from 17 residues. Between the trimmed V and J ends, which lost 5 bases and 9 bases, there was a span of 26 bases. Germline V gene sequence: CDR1 SEHNR, CDR2 FQNEAQ (reference sequence). The CDR3 nucleotides read TGTGCCAGCAGCCCCGGTCGGGCAGGGAGTATTACGGGTGAGCAGTTCTTC. It codes for CASSPGRAGSITGEQFF.

In its sample, this clone was seen once. The gene calls are TRBV18 and TRBJ2-3, with 11 bases that match TRBD2. This CDR3 is built from 16 residues. V dropped 5 bases and J dropped 2; count of bases not matched to a gene: 6. Looked up from germline, CDR1 is KGHSH and CDR2 is LQKENI. This chain's CDR3 is CASSFTSGRSTDTQYF. The CDR3 DNA follows: TGTGCCAGCTCATTTACTAGCGGGAGATCCACAGATACGCAGTATTTT. Full variable domain (remainder filled in from reference TRBV18 and TRBJ2-3): NAGVMQNPRHLVRRRGQEARLRCSPMKGHSHVYWYRQLPEEGLKFMVYLQKENIIDESGMPKERFSAEFPKEGPSILRIQQVVRGDSAAYFCASSFTSGRSTDTQYFGPGTRLTVL.

The V call is TRBV4-1, the J call TRBJ2-2; possibly TRBD2 for D (6 bases). The CDR3 runs to 16 residues. Trimming shortened V by 8 bases and J by 1 base, and 17 bases separated the two germline ends. Germline-derived CDR1 and CDR2 are MGHRA and YSYEKL. The CDR3 is CASSGREKLNTGELFF. As DNA, the CDR3 is TGCGCCAGCTCCGGCCGGGAGAAATTGAACACCGGGGAGCTGTTTTTT.

The V call is TRBV5-1, the J call TRBJ2-7, with 8 bases lining up with TRBD2. V was pared by 6 bases and J by 0 bases, with 8 bases of the junction left unmatched. The CDR3 is 15 amino acids. From germline, CDR1 is SGHRS and CDR2 YFSETQ. The CDR3 DNA follows: TGCGCCAGCACCCCCCGAAGCGGGAGCTCCTACGAGCAGTACTTC. The encoded protein is CASTPRSGSSYEQYF.

The J gene is TRBJ1-2, the V gene TRBV6-1; D perhaps matches TRBD1 (6 bases). Deletions cut 1 base from V and 4 bases from J, with 13 bases between. This CDR3 contains 15 residues. The V gene's germline CDR1 is MNHNS and CDR2 SASEGT. The CDR3 sequence: CASSEERTASYGYTF. CDR3 in DNA: TGTGCCAGCAGTGAAGAACGGACAGCGAGCTATGGCTACACCTTC.

With respect to this clone: The sample holds other DNA sequences that translate to the same CDR3. The J gene is TRBJ1-4, the V gene TRBV7-9, with D perhaps matching TRBD1 (5 bases). Looked up from germline, CDR1 is SEHNR and CDR2 is FQNEAQ (reference sequence). Deletions cut 3 bases from V and 8 bases from J, with 10 bases between. The CDR3 is 13 residues long. CDR3 amino acids: CASSLGTGEKLFF. CDR3 in DNA: TGTGCCAGCAGCTTGGGGACTGGAGAAAAACTGTTTTTT.

The chain couples TRBV6-4 to TRBJ1-5, with 10 bases identical to TRBD1. The CDR3 extends over 13 amino acids. Germline assignment: CDR1 MRHNA and CDR2 SNTAGT. V lost 5 bases to trimming and J lost 7 bases; unmatched junction nucleotides: 2. CDR3 in amino acids: CASSRDRGQPQHF. The CDR3 nucleotides read TGTGCCAGCAGTAGGGACAGGGGCCAGCCCCAGCATTTT.

Only one count was recorded for this clone. This chain connects TRBV19 to TRBJ1-5; D unresolved. This CDR3 spans 12 amino acids. V lost 3 bases and J 5 bases, leaving 5 bases between the germline ends. Germline V CDR1 and CDR2: LNHDA, SQIVND (reference sequence). DNA of the CDR3: TGTGCCAGTAGTATCGAACATCAGCCCCAGCATTTT. This encodes CASSIEHQPQHF.

V usage is TRBV28 and J usage is TRBJ2-7; the match to TRBD2 covers 9 bases. J gave up 3 bases and V 4 bases, and 7 bases lay outside the gene matches. The CDR3 totals 15 residues. CDR1 is MDHEN and CDR2 is SYDVKM in the germline V gene. CDR3 residues: CASSSISGSIYEQYF. The CDR3 DNA reads TGTGCCAGCAGTTCTATTAGCGGGAGTATCTACGAGCAGTACTTC. Filled out from reference TRBV28 and TRBJ2-7, the complete variable domain reads DVKVTQSSRYLVKRTGEKVFLECVQDMDHENMFWYRQDPGLGLRLIYFSYDVKMKEKGDIPEGYSVSREKKERFSLILESASTNQTSMYLCASSSISGSIYEQYFGPGTRLTVT.

The sample holds one count of this clone. This chain joins TRBV11-2 and TRBJ1-1; D unclear. The V end was cut by 2 bases, the J end by 1 base, with 8 bases between. The CDR3 totals 14 residues. Germline V gives CDR1 SGHAT, CDR2 FQNNGV. The CDR3 nucleotides are TGTGCCAGCAGCTTATTGGACGAGAACACTGAAGCTTTCTTT. Protein product: CASSLLDENTEAFF.

The V and J genes are TRBV19 and TRBJ2-7; D perhaps matches TRBD2 (6 bases). This CDR3 region has 13 residues. V lost 1 base to trimming and J lost 5 bases, with 9 bases between them. Germline-derived CDR1 and CDR2 are LNHDA and SQIVND (reference sequence). This chain's CDR3 is CASSIVTSNEQYF. The DNA of the CDR3 is TGTGCCAGTAGTATAGTGACTAGTAACGAGCAGTACTTC.

The V gene is TRBV29-1, the J gene TRBJ1-2; D is unresolved. Per germline, CDR1 SQVTM and CDR2 ANQGSEA. Trimming pared 0 bases from V and 7 bases from J, leaving 15 bases between. There are 14 residues in the CDR3. The CDR3 spells CSVEDAQMVGGYTF. The CDR3 DNA follows: TGCAGCGTTGAAGATGCACAGATGGTAGGTGGCTACACCTTC.

The table lists this clone with a count of one. The chain combines TRBV28 with TRBJ2-7; D call uncertain. The CDR3 consists of 14 residues. Germline V lookup: CDR1 MDHEN, CDR2 SYDVKM. Trimming stripped 5 bases from V and 0 bases from J, with 11 bases between. DNA for the CDR3: TGTGCCAGCAGTATCCCTTTGGGCTCCTACGAGCAGTACTTC. Translation: CASSIPLGSYEQYF.